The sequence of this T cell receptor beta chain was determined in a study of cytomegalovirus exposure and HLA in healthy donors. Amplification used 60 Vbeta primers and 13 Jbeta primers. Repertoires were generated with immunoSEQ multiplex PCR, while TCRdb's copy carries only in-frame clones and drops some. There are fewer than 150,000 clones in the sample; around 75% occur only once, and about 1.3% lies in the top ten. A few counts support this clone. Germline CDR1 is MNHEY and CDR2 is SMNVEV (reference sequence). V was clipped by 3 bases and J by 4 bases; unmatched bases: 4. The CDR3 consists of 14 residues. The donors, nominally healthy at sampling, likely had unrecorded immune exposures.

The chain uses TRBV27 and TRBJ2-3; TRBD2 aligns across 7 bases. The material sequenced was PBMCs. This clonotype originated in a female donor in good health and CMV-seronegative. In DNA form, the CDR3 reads TGTGCCAGCAGTTTCGTGGGAGGGCCAGATACGCAGTATTTT. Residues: CASSFVGGPDTQYF.